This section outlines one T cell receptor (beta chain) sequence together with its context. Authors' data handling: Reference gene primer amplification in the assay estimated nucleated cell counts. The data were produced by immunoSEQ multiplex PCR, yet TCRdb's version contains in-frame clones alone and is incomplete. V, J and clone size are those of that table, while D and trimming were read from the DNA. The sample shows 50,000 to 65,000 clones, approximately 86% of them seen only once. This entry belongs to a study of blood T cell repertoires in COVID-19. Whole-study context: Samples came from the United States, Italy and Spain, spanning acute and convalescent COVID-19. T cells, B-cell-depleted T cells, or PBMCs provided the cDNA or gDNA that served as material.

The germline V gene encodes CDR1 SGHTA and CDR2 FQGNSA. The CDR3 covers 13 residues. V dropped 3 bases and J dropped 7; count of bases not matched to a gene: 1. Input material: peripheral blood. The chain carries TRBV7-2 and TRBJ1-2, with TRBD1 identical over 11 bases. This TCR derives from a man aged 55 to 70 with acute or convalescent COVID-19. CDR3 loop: CASSFGTGGGYTF. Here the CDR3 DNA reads TGTGCCAGCAGCTTTGGGACAGGGGGTGGCTACACCTTC.